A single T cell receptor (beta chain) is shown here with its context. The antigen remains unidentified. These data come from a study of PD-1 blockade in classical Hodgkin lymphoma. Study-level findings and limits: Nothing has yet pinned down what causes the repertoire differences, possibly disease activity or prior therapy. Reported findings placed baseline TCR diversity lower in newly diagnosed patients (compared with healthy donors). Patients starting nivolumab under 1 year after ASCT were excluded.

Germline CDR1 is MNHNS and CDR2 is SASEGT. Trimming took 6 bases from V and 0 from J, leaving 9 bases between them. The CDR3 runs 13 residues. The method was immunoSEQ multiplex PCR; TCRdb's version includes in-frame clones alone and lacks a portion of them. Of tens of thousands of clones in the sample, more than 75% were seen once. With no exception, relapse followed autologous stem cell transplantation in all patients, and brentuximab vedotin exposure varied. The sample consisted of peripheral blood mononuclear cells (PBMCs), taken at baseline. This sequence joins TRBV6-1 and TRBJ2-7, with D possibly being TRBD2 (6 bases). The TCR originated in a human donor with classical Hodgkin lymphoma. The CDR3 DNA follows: TGTGCCAGCAGAGGGACTCTCTCCTACGAGCAGTACTTC. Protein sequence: CASRGTLSYEQYF.